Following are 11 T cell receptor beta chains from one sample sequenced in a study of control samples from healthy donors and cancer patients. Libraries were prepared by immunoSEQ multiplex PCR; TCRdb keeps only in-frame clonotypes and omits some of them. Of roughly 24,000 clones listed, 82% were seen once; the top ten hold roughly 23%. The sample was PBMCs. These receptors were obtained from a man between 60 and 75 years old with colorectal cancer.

The CDR3 nucleotides read TGTGCCAGCAGTTTATACCCAGGGGTTTCCTACGAGCAGTACTTC. This translates into CASSLYPGVSYEQYF. This chain joins TRBV27 and TRBJ2-7, with a weak D call TRBD1 (6 bases). Germline CDR1 reads MNHEY; CDR2 reads SMNVEV (reference sequence). The V gene lost 1 base and the J gene lost 1 base, with 11 bases spanning the gap. CDR3 length: 15 amino acids.

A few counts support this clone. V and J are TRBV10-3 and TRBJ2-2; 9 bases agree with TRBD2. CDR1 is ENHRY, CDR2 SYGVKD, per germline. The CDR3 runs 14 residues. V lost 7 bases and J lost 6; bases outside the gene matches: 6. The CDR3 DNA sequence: TGTGCCATCAAGGGGATAGCGGGGGCCGGGGAGCTGTTTTTT. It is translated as CAIKGIAGAGELFF.

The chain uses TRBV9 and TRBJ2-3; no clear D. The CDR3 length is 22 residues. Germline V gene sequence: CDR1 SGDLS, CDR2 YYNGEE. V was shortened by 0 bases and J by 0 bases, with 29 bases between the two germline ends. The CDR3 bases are TGTGCCAGCAGCGTAGCTAAATTAAAAGAAACGATCGCCGACTCTAGCACAGATACGCAGTATTTT. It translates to CASSVAKLKETIADSSTDTQYF.

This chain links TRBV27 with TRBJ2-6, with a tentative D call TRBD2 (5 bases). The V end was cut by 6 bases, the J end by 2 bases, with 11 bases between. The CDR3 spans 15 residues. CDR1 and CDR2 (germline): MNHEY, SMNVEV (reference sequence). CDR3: CASRQEGAGANVLTF. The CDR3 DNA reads TGTGCCAGCAGGCAAGAGGGAGCTGGGGCCAACGTCCTGACTTTC.

CDR3 in DNA: TGTGCCAGCTCACCTGAGGGGCAAAACATTCAGTACTTC. Translation: CASSPEGQNIQYF. The chain uses TRBV18 and TRBJ2-4, with D perhaps assigned TRBD1 or TRBD2 (5 bases each). This CDR3 region has 13 residues. The germline V gene encodes CDR1 KGHSH and CDR2 LQKENI. The V end was cut by 3 bases, the J end by 5 bases, with 8 bases between. Full variable domain (rest looked up from reference TRBV18 and TRBJ2-4): NAGVMQNPRHLVRRRGQEARLRCSPMKGHSHVYWYRQLPEEGLKFMVYLQKENIIDESGMPKERFSAEFPKEGPSILRIQQVVRGDSAAYFCASSPEGQNIQYFGAGTRLSVL.

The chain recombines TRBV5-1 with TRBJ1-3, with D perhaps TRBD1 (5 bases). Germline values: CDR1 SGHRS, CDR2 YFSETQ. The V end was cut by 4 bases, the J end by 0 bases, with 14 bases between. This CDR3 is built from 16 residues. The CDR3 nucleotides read TGCGCCAGCAGCCCCGGGGCAGATTCCTCTGGAAACACCATATATTTT. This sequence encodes CASSPGADSSGNTIYF.

Here the CDR3 reads CATSRDLLAGFYNEQFF. In nucleotides, the CDR3 is TGTGCCACCAGCAGAGATCTTCTAGCGGGGTTTTACAATGAGCAGTTCTTC. The chain couples TRBV15 to TRBJ2-1, with 9 bases aligning to TRBD2. Germline V lookup: CDR1 LNHNV, CDR2 YYDKDF (reference sequence). J gave up 4 bases and V 0 bases, and 7 bases lay outside the gene matches. CDR3 length: 17 amino acids.

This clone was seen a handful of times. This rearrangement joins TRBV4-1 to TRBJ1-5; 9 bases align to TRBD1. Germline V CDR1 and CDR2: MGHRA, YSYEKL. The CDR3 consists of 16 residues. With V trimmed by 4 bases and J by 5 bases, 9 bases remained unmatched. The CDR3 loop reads CASSPTGGQGYQPQHF. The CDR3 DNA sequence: TGCGCCAGCAGCCCCACGGGGGGACAGGGATATCAGCCCCAGCATTTT.

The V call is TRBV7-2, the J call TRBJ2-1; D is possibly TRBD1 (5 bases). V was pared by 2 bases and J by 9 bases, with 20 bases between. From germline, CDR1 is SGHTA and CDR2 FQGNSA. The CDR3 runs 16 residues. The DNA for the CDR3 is TGTGCCAGCAGCTTATATAGGGGTGTAGGGGATCTTGAGCAGTTCTTC. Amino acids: CASSLYRGVGDLEQFF.

The CDR3 region is CAWSPTDTWTEAFF. In DNA form, the CDR3 reads TGTGCCTGGTCCCCGACCGACACATGGACTGAAGCTTTCTTT. The V and J genes are TRBV30 and TRBJ1-1; no reliable D call. This CDR3 is 14 amino acids long. V gave up 5 bases and J gave up 5 bases, with 18 bases separating them. The germline CDR1 and CDR2 sequences are GTSNPN and SVGIG (reference sequence). The full variable domain, with the rest looked up from reference TRBV30 and TRBJ1-1, is SQTIHQWPATLVQPVGSPLSLECTVEGTSNPNLYWYRQAAGRGLQLLFYSVGIGQISSEVPQNLSASRPQDRQFILSSKKLLLSDSGFYLCAWSPTDTWTEAFFGQGTRLTVV.

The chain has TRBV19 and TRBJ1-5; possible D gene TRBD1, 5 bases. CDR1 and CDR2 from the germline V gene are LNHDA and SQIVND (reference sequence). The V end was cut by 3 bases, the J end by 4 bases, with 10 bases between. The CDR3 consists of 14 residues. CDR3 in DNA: TGTGCCAGTAGTATGCGGGGGAGGAATCAGCCCCAGCATTTT. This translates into CASSMRGRNQPQHF.